This T cell receptor (beta chain) was sequenced for a study of T cell clonotyping in hematopoietic cell transplantation. This CDR3 is 14 amino acids long. The V end was cut by 6 bases, the J end by 9 bases, with 18 bases between. Germline lookup yields CDR1 MDHEN and CDR2 SYDVKM. TCRdb's table, derived via immunoSEQ multiplex PCR, lists solely in-frame clones and lacks some. Among thousands of clones listed, around 93% were seen once. The source is a male patient aged 50 to 60 who had an allogeneic stem cell transplant from a related donor, so the T cells may come from the graft donor. Some clones in this sample may be carry-over from other donors' samples. Specimen: PBMCs, collected 30 days after allogeneic stem cell transplant. The chain employs TRBV28 and TRBJ2-1; possibly TRBD1 for D (6 bases). CDR3 protein: CASRPTGGYLEQFF. The CDR3 nucleotides are TGTGCCAGCAGACCGACAGGCGGTTACCTTGAGCAGTTCTTC.